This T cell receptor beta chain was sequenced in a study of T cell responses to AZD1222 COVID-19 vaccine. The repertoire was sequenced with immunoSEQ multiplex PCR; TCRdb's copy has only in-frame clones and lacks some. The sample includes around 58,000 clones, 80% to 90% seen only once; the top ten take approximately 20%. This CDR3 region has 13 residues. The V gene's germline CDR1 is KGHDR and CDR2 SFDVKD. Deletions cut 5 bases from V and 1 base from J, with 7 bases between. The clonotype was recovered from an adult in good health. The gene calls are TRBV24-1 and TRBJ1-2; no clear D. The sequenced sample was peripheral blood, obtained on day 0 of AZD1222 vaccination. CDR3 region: CATSAGNNYGYTF. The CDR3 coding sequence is TGTGCCACCAGTGCGGGGAATAACTATGGCTACACCTTC.